These T cell receptor beta chains were read from a single sample in a study of cytomegalovirus exposure and HLA in healthy donors. The repertoire was sequenced with immunoSEQ multiplex PCR; TCRdb's copy has only in-frame clones and lacks some. The sample records about 47,000 clones, 80% to 95% being singletons. Sequencing used PBMCs. All receptors derive from a man younger than 30 in good health and CMV-seronegative. Each CDR3 is given with its conserved first and last residue. Each record gives: clone size, V gene, D gene, J gene, CDR3 DNA, CDR3 protein. The D gene is left open where the match is weak. Not every row has a clone size; where given, it reads once, few, many or a size class.

clone size: NA
V gene: TRBV7-8
D gene: NA
J gene: TRBJ1-4
CDR3 DNA: TGTGCCAGCAGCTTAGTCCCACGGTGGTCTAATGAAAAACTGTTTTTT
CDR3 protein: CASSLVPRWSNEKLFF

clone size: NA
V gene: TRBV19
D gene: TRBD2
J gene: TRBJ2-1
CDR3 DNA: TGTGCCAGTAACGTCGGACTAGCGGGCCCTGAGCAGTTCTTC
CDR3 protein: CASNVGLAGPEQFF

clone size: once
V gene: TRBV5-1
D gene: NA
J gene: TRBJ2-2
CDR3 DNA: TGCGCCAGCAGCTTGACCTGGGGAGCCACCGGGGAGCTGTTTTTT
CDR3 protein: CASSLTWGATGELFF

clone size: NA
V gene: TRBV2
D gene: NA
J gene: TRBJ2-5
CDR3 DNA: TGTGCCAGCAGTGCCGTCGAGACCCAGTACTTC
CDR3 protein: CASSAVETQYF

clone size: NA
V gene: TRBV18
D gene: NA
J gene: TRBJ1-5
CDR3 DNA: TGTGCCAGCTCACAGACATCATCTCAGCCCCAGCATTTT
CDR3 protein: CASSQTSSQPQHF

clone size: few
V gene: TRBV5-4
D gene: TRBD2
J gene: TRBJ2-2
CDR3 DNA: TGTGCCAGCAGCAGGGGACTAGCGGGCGCGAACACCGGGGAGCTGTTTTTT
CDR3 protein: CASSRGLAGANTGELFF

clone size: once
V gene: TRBV28
D gene: NA
J gene: TRBJ1-1
CDR3 DNA: TGTGCCAGCCCCTCGGGGGGGGAGGGGGTGAACACTGAAGCTTTCTTT
CDR3 protein: CASPSGGEGVNTEAFF

clone size: NA
V gene: TRBV7-8
D gene: TRBD2
J gene: TRBJ2-5
CDR3 DNA: TGTGCCAGCAGCTTAGCGATAGCGGGCCAAGAGACCCAGTACTTC
CDR3 protein: CASSLAIAGQETQYF

clone size: NA
V gene: TRBV7-3
D gene: NA
J gene: TRBJ2-1
CDR3 DNA: TGTGCCAGCAGCTTAACGGGCCCCTCGGGAGATGAGCAGTTCTTC
CDR3 protein: CASSLTGPSGDEQFF

clone size: few
V gene: TRBV27
D gene: TRBD1
J gene: TRBJ2-1
CDR3 DNA: TGTGCCAGCAGTCCCTGGACAGGGGAGGACAATGAGCAGTTCTTC
CDR3 protein: CASSPWTGEDNEQFF

clone size: NA
V gene: TRBV11-3
D gene: NA
J gene: TRBJ2-3
CDR3 DNA: TGTGCCAGCAGCTTAGACGGGAGAGGCACAGATACGCAGTATTTT
CDR3 protein: CASSLDGRGTDTQYF

clone size: once
V gene: TRBV29-1
D gene: NA
J gene: TRBJ1-5
CDR3 DNA: TGCAGCGTTGAGGGGGGGGGTCAGCCCCAGCATTTT
CDR3 protein: CSVEGGGQPQHF

clone size: NA
V gene: TRBV4-2
D gene: TRBD2
J gene: TRBJ2-7
CDR3 DNA: TGTGCCAGCAGCCAAAATAGCGGGAGTGGGACCTACGAGCAGTACTTC
CDR3 protein: CASSQNSGSGTYEQYF

clone size: NA
V gene: TRBV7-9
D gene: NA
J gene: TRBJ1-5
CDR3 DNA: TGTGCCAGCAGCTCCGGGACATATCAGCCCCAGCATTTT
CDR3 protein: CASSSGTYQPQHF

clone size: NA
V gene: TRBV9
D gene: TRBD2
J gene: TRBJ2-3
CDR3 DNA: TGTGCCAGCAGCGTAGCGGGGGGGGATACGCAGTATTTT
CDR3 protein: CASSVAGGDTQYF

clone size: NA
V gene: TRBV6-5
D gene: TRBD1
J gene: TRBJ1-2
CDR3 DNA: TGTGCCAGCAGTTACCTGGACAGGGTGGACTATGGCTACACCTTC
CDR3 protein: CASSYLDRVDYGYTF

clone size: few
V gene: TRBV5-4
D gene: TRBD2
J gene: TRBJ2-3
CDR3 DNA: TGTGCCAGCAGCCTCGGGGGGGGTAACACAGATACGCAGTATTTT
CDR3 protein: CASSLGGGNTDTQYF

clone size: once
V gene: TRBV9
D gene: NA
J gene: TRBJ2-1
CDR3 DNA: TGTGCCAGCAGCGTATTAGGGGCCCATGAGCAGTTCTTC
CDR3 protein: CASSVLGAHEQFF

clone size: NA
V gene: TRBV4-2
D gene: TRBD1
J gene: TRBJ1-5
CDR3 DNA: TGTGCCAGCAGCCAAGATTGGGGACAGGGAAGCAATCAGCCCCAGCATTTT
CDR3 protein: CASSQDWGQGSNQPQHF

clone size: NA
V gene: TRBV27
D gene: TRBD2
J gene: TRBJ2-3
CDR3 DNA: TGTGCCAGCAGTTTACTGCGCGGGAGGGCCTTAGATACGCAGTATTTT
CDR3 protein: CASSLLRGRALDTQYF

clone size: once
V gene: TRBV14
D gene: NA
J gene: TRBJ2-7
CDR3 DNA: TGTGCCAGCAGCCTTAGCGGAACCTACGAGCAGTACTTC
CDR3 protein: CASSLSGTYEQYF

clone size: NA
V gene: TRBV7-3
D gene: TRBD1
J gene: TRBJ2-1
CDR3 DNA: TGTGCCAGCAGCTTAAGGACAGGCAATGAGCAGTTCTTC
CDR3 protein: CASSLRTGNEQFF

clone size: NA
V gene: TRBV28
D gene: NA
J gene: TRBJ1-1
CDR3 DNA: TGTGCCAGCAGTTTATGGGGGGGGGTCACTGAAGCTTTCTTT
CDR3 protein: CASSLWGGVTEAFF

clone size: once
V gene: TRBV6-6
D gene: TRBD2
J gene: TRBJ2-3
CDR3 DNA: TGTGCCAGCGGGCGGGGGGCCGCCGAAGATACGCAGTATTTT
CDR3 protein: CASGRGAAEDTQYF

clone size: NA
V gene: TRBV7-3
D gene: TRBD1
J gene: TRBJ2-2
CDR3 DNA: TGTGCCAGCAGCTCAACCGGGACAGGGGGTACCGGGGAGCTGTTTTTT
CDR3 protein: CASSSTGTGGTGELFF

clone size: NA
V gene: TRBV27
D gene: TRBD2
J gene: TRBJ2-1
CDR3 DNA: TGTGCCAGCATGACTGCGGGGGGGCTCTATGAGCAGTTCTTC
CDR3 protein: CASMTAGGLYEQFF

clone size: NA
V gene: TRBV10-3
D gene: NA
J gene: TRBJ2-3
CDR3 DNA: TGTGCCATCAGTGAGTCGAGCGGAGGTGTAGGTGCCGAAGCGGAAGGTGGGGATACGCAGTATTTT
CDR3 protein: CAISESSGGVGAEAEGGDTQYF

clone size: NA
V gene: TRBV19
D gene: TRBD1
J gene: TRBJ1-5
CDR3 DNA: TGTGCCAGTAGTCGAGACAGGGTAGACGGTCAGCCCCAGCATTTT
CDR3 protein: CASSRDRVDGQPQHF

clone size: NA
V gene: TRBV5-5
D gene: NA
J gene: TRBJ1-2
CDR3 DNA: TGTGCCAGCAGCTTAGGTTGGGACTCTAACTATGGCTACACCTTC
CDR3 protein: CASSLGWDSNYGYTF

clone size: once
V gene: TRBV27
D gene: TRBD1
J gene: TRBJ2-3
CDR3 DNA: TGTGCCAGCAGCCAAATTCCACAGGGGGGCACAGATACGCAGTATTTT
CDR3 protein: CASSQIPQGGTDTQYF

clone size: once
V gene: TRBV5-1
D gene: NA
J gene: TRBJ1-5
CDR3 DNA: TGCGCCAGCAGCTTGGATGGCAGGGGAAAGGATCAGCCCCAGCATTTT
CDR3 protein: CASSLDGRGKDQPQHF

clone size: NA
V gene: TRBV6-1
D gene: NA
J gene: TRBJ2-5
CDR3 DNA: TGTGCCAGCCGGAAGGGGCTTAAAGAGACCCAGTACTTC
CDR3 protein: CASRKGLKETQYF

clone size: NA
V gene: TRBV10-1
D gene: NA
J gene: TRBJ2-1
CDR3 DNA: TGCGCCAGCCCACTGGGGGGGGCCGCGAATGAGCAGTTCTTC
CDR3 protein: CASPLGGAANEQFF

clone size: NA
V gene: TRBV2
D gene: NA
J gene: TRBJ1-5
CDR3 DNA: TGTGCCAGCAGTGACAGGGTCCGACAGCCCCAGCATTTT
CDR3 protein: CASSDRVRQPQHF

clone size: NA
V gene: TRBV13
D gene: NA
J gene: TRBJ1-6
CDR3 DNA: TGTGCCAGCAGCCTTTCTGATAGCTCCTATAATTCACCCCTCCACTTT
CDR3 protein: CASSLSDSSYNSPLHF